This TCR beta chain emerged from a study of T-cell memory formation after mild COVID-19 (dated by TCRdb to the early 2020s). Background on the whole study: Most TCR sequence clusters were specific to one of the two donors. The cohort comprised two young, previously healthy adult volunteers, one female and one male. Longitudinal TCRalpha and TCRbeta repertoire sequencing tracked T-cell clones expanding and contracting after mild COVID-19 in a couple of donors. The full study reports these points: Only a couple of mild cases were covered in the study, and larger cohorts including severe cases with pre-infection samples were considered necessary. Clones that contracted from day 15 to 85 showed balanced CD4/CD8 phenotypes, whereas a second wave of clones that expanded from day 15 to 37 leaned towards CD4+. Contracting CD4+ clones were found mainly in CM and EM memory subsets, while CD8+ clones were enriched in EMRA. Some responding clones were detected in pre-infection memory, suggesting pre-existing cross-reactive memory T cells joined the SARS-CoV-2 response. Whether the second-wave clones peaking on day 37 were SARS-CoV-2 specific was not confirmed.

The CDR3 spans 18 residues, from the cysteine through the phenylalanine. Of all the DNA, just the CDR3 is kept, 54 bases in frame from base 1. V loses 5 bases of germline sequence and J loses 0 bases, and the interval between the two ends is 22 bases. Ficoll-Paque density gradient centrifugation was the method used to isolate PBMCs. The instrument was an Illumina NovaSeq 6000. Using 5'RACE with constant-segment primers, TCRalpha and TCRbeta cDNA libraries were constructed, with sample barcodes and unique molecular identifiers added in the process. Trizol reagent was used to extract RNA from every sample. Libraries were amplified in two PCR steps, with a second sample barcode and Illumina TruSeq adapters added in the second step. The libraries were sequenced on an Illumina NovaSeq using 2 x 150 bp paired-end reads. From the authors' description of their analysis: Reads were demultiplexed and collapsed into UMI-guided consensus sequences with migec v1.2.7. Using mixcr v2.1.11, UMI consensuses were aligned to TRA and TRB V and J templates and then assembled into clonotypes. Expanded or contracted clonotypes were those called significant by both edgeR and NoisET, with noise models trained on biological replicates. For edgeR calls, a false discovery rate-adjusted p below 0.01 and a log2 fold-change threshold of 1 were applied. PCA with hierarchical clustering of max-normalized trajectories of the 1000 most abundant clonotypes was used as exploratory dynamics analysis. Separately sequenced CD4+ and CD8+ repertoires were used to assign a CD4 or CD8 phenotype to each responding clone. TCRdb reran the public reads through fastp at Q25 and MiXCR, keeping productive beta chains. Each entry merges the rows of one CDR3 protein and shows their most common DNA and genes. The V and J calls reflect TCRdb's pipeline rather than the authors' work. Counted in this sample were around 180,000 distinct CDR3 sequences; about 18% of them appeared once. Under 4.5% of the sample lies in the top ten.

The table lists this clonotype with a few counts. Which antigen it targets is not known. No base quality information exists; no much larger clone differs at one position. This clonotype was sampled from a man younger than 35 who had mild COVID-19 (a few samples of this study predate the infection). The sample titles of this study are shuffled in the database, so cell type and time point are left out; the donor was told from shared clones. Sequenced input: PBMCs or a T cell subset sorted from them (not recorded which). The rearrangement combines TRBV12-3 or TRBV12-4 with TRBJ1-2, with no confidently assigned D gene. The sequence in DNA is TGTGCCAGCAGTCATACACGCTCAGGACTGATATCTAACTATGGCTACACCTTC. Its translation is CASSHTRSGLISNYGYTF.